This T cell receptor beta chain was sequenced in a study of blood T cell repertoires in COVID-19. The wider study: Sites in the United States, Italy and Spain provided acute and convalescent COVID-19 samples. Sources were T cells, B-cell-depleted T cells, or PBMCs; the material itself was cDNA or gDNA.

Germline V lookup: CDR1 LNHDA, CDR2 SQIVND (reference sequence). The V segment lost 1 base and the J segment 5 bases; nucleotides outside the gene matches: 3. The CDR3 contains 14 residues. In the original workflow: Amplification of reference gene primers was used by the study to estimate nucleated cell counts. Method: immunoSEQ multiplex PCR; TCRdb's copy keeps in-frame clones and lacks some. V, J and clone size are taken as reported in that table, and D and trimming were inferred from the DNA itself. The sample lists some 120,000 clones; under 95% were seen once. Enrolled during active infection, Seattle patients were then followed longitudinally.

The chain uses TRBV19 and TRBJ2-7; TRBD1 aligns across 9 bases. Sequenced: peripheral blood. The receptor comes from a man aged 55-75 years with COVID-19, enrolled during active disease. CDR3 in amino acids: CASSIGTGADEQYF. CDR3 nucleotide sequence: TGTGCCAGTAGTATAGGGACAGGGGCGGACGAGCAGTACTTC.